One sample yielded the 12 T cell receptor beta chains listed below, sequenced in a study of CD8+ T cells in alopecia areata. cDNA serving as the sequencing template came from extracted, reverse transcribed RNA. The table came from immunoSEQ multiplex PCR; TCRdb's copy has only in-frame clones and leaves some out. The sample records 140,000 to 150,000 clones, over 80% being singletons. Sequences were derived from CD8+ T cells sorted from blood, sampled at week 0. Receptors were obtained from a human donor with alopecia areata.

The V call is TRBV5-5, the J call TRBJ2-3, with 8 bases fitting TRBD1. The V gene end was trimmed by 4 bases and the J gene end by 1 base; junction bases not matched to a gene: 8. Germline CDR1 is SGHKS and CDR2 is YYEKEE (reference sequence). The CDR3 totals 16 residues. CDR3 sequence: CASSHDRGWGTDTQYF. CDR3 DNA sequence: TGTGCCAGCAGCCACGACAGGGGATGGGGCACAGATACGCAGTATTTT. The full variable domain, in which reference TRBV5-5 and TRBJ2-3 provide the parts outside the CDR3, is DAGVTQSPTHLIKTRGQQVTLRCSPISGHKSVSWYQQVLGQGPQFIFQYYEKEERGRGNFPDRFSARQFPNYSSELNVNALLLGDSALYLCASSHDRGWGTDTQYFGPGTRLTVL.

The chain employs TRBV6-5 and TRBJ2-2, with no clear D. The germline V gene has CDR1 MNHEY and CDR2 SVGAGI. The CDR3 runs to 12 residues. V lost 10 bases, J lost 7 bases, and 13 bases lay in between. Here the CDR3 DNA reads TGTGCCACCGAAGCGCCCATCGGGGAGCTGTTTTTT. Translated: CATEAPIGELFF.

The rearrangement uses TRBV4-1 and TRBJ1-5; D might be TRBD1 (5 bases). The CDR3 is 17 amino acids. Germline V gives CDR1 MGHRA, CDR2 YSYEKL. V was cut by 0 bases and J by 7 bases, with 19 bases left in between. The CDR3 coding sequence is TGCGCCAGCAGCCAAGATCCCCCCCCCAGGGACGGGCAGCCCCAGCATTTT. Its protein product is CASSQDPPPRDGQPQHF.

The gene calls are TRBV7-9 and TRBJ1-2; D not certain. The length of the CDR3 is 16 residues. V shed 1 base and J shed 1 base, with 13 bases lying between them. The germline V gene has CDR1 SEHNR and CDR2 FQNEAQ (reference sequence). CDR3 loop: CASSLGPPRLNYGYTF. The CDR3, as DNA: TGTGCCAGCAGCTTAGGTCCACCGCGACTTAACTATGGCTACACCTTC.

This chain connects TRBV7-9 to TRBJ1-3; D is uncertain. V gave up 8 bases and J gave up 8 bases, with 7 bases separating them. The CDR3 contains 10 residues. Germline V gives CDR1 SEHNR, CDR2 FQNEAQ (reference sequence). The CDR3 DNA reads TGTGCCAGCGTCCGGGACACCATATATTTT. This codes for CASVRDTIYF.

This clone was seen only a few times. The chain employs TRBV30 and TRBJ2-1, with D unresolved. Germline-derived CDR1 and CDR2 are GTSNPN and SVGIG (reference sequence). CDR3 size: 17 residues. V was clipped by 0 bases and J by 1 base, with 16 bases between them. CDR3 DNA: TGTGCCTGGAGTGTTAAATATGCCGTAAGATCCTACAATGAGCAGTTCTTC. Its protein is CAWSVKYAVRSYNEQFF.

The chain employs TRBV19 and TRBJ1-5, with a possible D match to TRBD1 (5 bases). V shed 3 bases and J shed 0 bases, with 15 bases lying between them. Per the germline V gene, CDR1 is LNHDA and CDR2 is SQIVND (reference sequence). The length of the CDR3 is 17 residues. The CDR3 DNA follows: TGTGCCAGTAGTATCCCCCTGACAGTATATAGCAATCAGCCCCAGCATTTT. Translated: CASSIPLTVYSNQPQHF.

In regard to this clone: Mismatch with germline at one junction end may stem from a read error. The CDR3 bases are TGCGCCAGCAGCCAAGGAGGGGAGTTGACGGATCAGCAGTACTTC. Encoded protein: CASSQGGELTDQQYF. V and J are TRBV5-4 and TRBJ2-7; D might be TRBD2 (6 bases). The CDR3 covers 15 residues. Germline CDR1 reads SGHNT; CDR2 reads YYREEE (reference sequence). Supplemented by reference TRBV5-4 and TRBJ2-7, the full variable domain reads ETGVTQSPTHLIKTRGQQVTLRCSSQSGHNTVSWYQQALGQGPQFIFQYYREEENGRGNFPPRFSGLQFPNYSSELNVNALELDDSALYLCASSQGGELTDQQYFGPGTRLTVT.

V usage is TRBV2 and J usage is TRBJ1-4, with 10 bases fitting TRBD1. This CDR3 comprises 16 residues. Germline loops: CDR1 SNHLY, CDR2 FYNNEI. V lost 0 bases, J lost 6 bases, and 4 bases stayed unmatched. This CDR3 is CASSEAPGQGDEKLFF. The CDR3 DNA sequence: TGTGCCAGCAGTGAAGCGCCAGGACAGGGGGATGAAAAACTGTTTTTT.

This rearrangement joins TRBV13 to TRBJ2-1; 11 bases line up with TRBD2. Germline CDR1 PRHDT, CDR2 FYEKMQ (reference sequence). V dropped 1 base and J dropped 1; count of bases not matched to a gene: 6. The CDR3 sequence is 18 residues long. The CDR3 is CASSLVAGGPRSYNEQFF. The DNA of the CDR3 is TGTGCCAGCAGCTTAGTAGCGGGAGGGCCTCGGTCCTACAATGAGCAGTTCTTC.

This clone has only one observation. The chain recombines TRBV5-1 with TRBJ2-1, with TRBD2 identical over 7 bases. The ends lost 0 bases at V and 4 bases at J; junction bases unmatched: 13. The V gene's germline CDR1 is SGHRS and CDR2 YFSETQ. The CDR3 has 18 amino acids. For the CDR3, the DNA is TGCGCCAGCAGCTTGGCCGTAGCGTCTAGCGGATATTACAATGAGCAGTTCTTC. Translating gives CASSLAVASSGYYNEQFF. The full variable domain, in which reference TRBV5-1 and TRBJ2-1 provide the parts outside the CDR3, is KAGVTQTPRYLIKTRGQQVTLSCSPISGHRSVSWYQQTPGQGLQFLFEYFSETQRNKGNFPGRFSGRQFSNSRSEMNVSTLELGDSALYLCASSLAVASSGYYNEQFFGPGTRLTVL.

The chain has TRBV27 and TRBJ1-5; tentatively, D is TRBD1 (5 bases). The CDR3 has 9 amino acids. V dropped 11 bases and J dropped 6 bases, with 5 bases sitting between them. Germline assignment: CDR1 MNHEY and CDR2 SMNVEV (reference sequence). The CDR3, as DNA: TGTGCCGGGGGTCAGCCCCAGCATTTT. Translating gives CAGGQPQHF.